This TCR beta chain emerged from a study of long-term antiretroviral therapy in people with HIV. Study in general: By about a decade, the earliest samples predate the 2015 immediate-ART recommendation. Findings of the study overall: Repertoires from HIV showed CDR3 length ranges narrower than those of controls. Despite increasing after ART, diversity remained lower than that of transplant donor controls.

CDR1 is MNHNY and CDR2 is SVGAGI in the germline V gene (reference sequence). This CDR3 region has 15 residues. Trimming took 5 bases from V and 1 from J; bases not matched to a gene: 7. They ran version v3.0 of the immunoSEQ assay at survey level. Profiled with immunoSEQ multiplex PCR; TCRdb holds only in-frame clones, not every one. Of tens of thousands of clones in the sample, 76% were seen once. Regarding this clone: Its antigen is undetermined.

The V call is TRBV6-6, the J call TRBJ1-2; 7 bases match TRBD1. The specimen comprised unsorted PBMCs, sampled 1.1 years before starting antiretroviral therapy. The receptor's source is a middle-aged woman with HIV. CDR3 nucleotides: TGTGCCAGCAGTCCCATGGGACAGAGTAACTATGGCTACACCTTC. This codes for CASSPMGQSNYGYTF.